These 4 T cell receptor beta chains were sequenced from one sample in a study of blood T cell repertoires in COVID-19. Some clones are missing from TCRdb's copy, which holds only in-frame ones; the method was immunoSEQ multiplex PCR. The sample has approximately 90,000 clones, 81% seen once. The source material was peripheral blood. All receptors come from a man aged 60-69 years with acute or convalescent COVID-19.

The chain couples TRBV6-5 to TRBJ1-2; 8 positions match TRBD1. This CDR3 is 13 amino acids long. Germline V CDR1 and CDR2: MNHEY, SVGAGI. V shed 6 bases, J shed 5 bases, and the junction held 5 bases outside the gene matches. The CDR3 reads CASSLQGGYGYTF. Written as DNA, the CDR3 is TGTGCCAGCAGCCTACAGGGGGGATATGGCTACACCTTC.

The chain is built from TRBV3-1 (or the pseudogene TRBV3-2) and TRBJ2-1; the D is unclear. V dropped 3 bases and J dropped 5 bases, with 5 bases sitting between them. This CDR3 contains 12 residues. CDR1 and CDR2 (germline): LGHDT, YNNKEL (reference sequence). This chain's CDR3 is CASSHLNNEQFF. The CDR3 bases are TGTGCCAGCAGCCACCTAAACAATGAGCAGTTCTTC.

The chain couples TRBV7-9 to TRBJ2-7, with 10 bases aligning to TRBD1. Germline values: CDR1 SEHNR, CDR2 FQNEAQ (reference sequence). The CDR3 is made up of 16 amino acids. V lost 5 bases to trimming and J lost 2 bases; unmatched junction nucleotides: 9. This chain's CDR3 is CASSRAGGQGTYEQYF. CDR3 in DNA: TGTGCCAGCAGCCGGGCCGGGGGACAGGGGACCTACGAGCAGTACTTC. The whole variable domain, remainder taken from reference TRBV7-9 and TRBJ2-7, is DTGVSQNPRHKITKRGQNVTFRCDPISEHNRLYWYRQTLGQGPEFLTYFQNEAQLEKSRLLSDRFSAERPKGSFSTLEIQRTEQGDSAMYLCASSRAGGQGTYEQYFGPGTRLTVT.

This clone was seen only a few times. The genes are TRBV19 and TRBJ1-1; D is ambiguous. CDR1 and CDR2 (germline): LNHDA, SQIVND (reference sequence). Trimming removed 3 bases at V and 5 bases at J, with 10 bases between. The CDR3 totals 13 residues. The DNA for the CDR3 is TGTGCCAGTAGTATTTTCTTGCAGACTGAAGCTTTCTTT. Translated: CASSIFLQTEAFF.